This record concerns one T cell receptor beta chain sequence. This sample is drawn from a study of identical twins. Via MiXCR, TCRdb re-called the 5' RACE reads, giving one row per CDR3 protein. Seen here are under 450,000 distinct CDR3 sequences, less than 20% observed once, and the top ten hold 9% to 15%. CDR3 length: 15 amino acids. With 1 base removed from V and 1 base from J, the gap between germline ends came to 11 bases. Germline assignment: CDR1 LGHDT and CDR2 YNNKEL (reference sequence). The chain employs TRBV3-1 and TRBJ2-7, with D uncertain. This receptor was obtained from a man aged 50 to 59 in good health. The sequenced sample consisted of naive T cells sorted from blood. The CDR3 region is CASSQASMKSYEQYF. CDR3 nucleotides: TGTGCCAGCAGCCAAGCTAGTATGAAGTCCTACGAGCAGTACTTC.